What follows is one T cell receptor beta chain and its context. Its antigen is currently unknown. Per germline, CDR1 SEHNR and CDR2 FQNEAQ (reference sequence). V gave up 2 bases and J gave up 1 base, with 2 bases separating them. The CDR3 runs 13 residues. This entry is derived from a study of cytomegalovirus exposure and HLA in healthy donors. TCRdb keeps only in-frame clones here, not all; method: immunoSEQ multiplex PCR. Of over 110,000 clones in the sample, 85% to 90% were seen once. Points from the study as a whole: According to a subsequent analysis, TCR clusters identified in the first cohort showed a tendency to co-occur across the 110 or so validation repertoires. Cytomegalovirus-associated status was assigned to 164 TCR beta chains. CMV antigen specificity was confirmed in vitro for three CMV-associated chains. Published work reported that the classifier diagnosed cytomegalovirus status with high specificity and sensitivity.

V usage is TRBV7-9 and J usage is TRBJ2-2; unclear D gene. This receptor was identified in a young man in good health and CMV-seronegative. The sample was PBMCs. Here the CDR3 DNA reads TGTGCCAGCAGCTTACTGAACACCGGGGAGCTGTTTTTT. This sequence encodes CASSLLNTGELFF.